Below, 19 T cell receptor beta chains from the same sample are listed, as sequenced in a study of blood T cell repertoires in COVID-19. TCRdb keeps only in-frame clones here, not all; method: immunoSEQ multiplex PCR. There are 130,000 to 150,000 clones in the sample; about 90% occur only once, and 2% to 2.5% lies in the top ten. The sample consisted of peripheral blood. These receptors were taken from a human donor in a cohort sampled during active COVID-19.

This clone showed up just once. The chain uses TRBV28 and TRBJ1-4, with TRBD1 identical over 7 bases. The CDR3 consists of 15 residues. J was trimmed by 5 bases and V by 8 bases; bases with no gene match: 11. The germline V gene encodes CDR1 MDHEN and CDR2 SYDVKM. CDR3 bases: TGTGCCAGCGAAAAACTAGACAGGGCCAATGAAAAACTGTTTTTT. This translates into CASEKLDRANEKLFF.

The chain couples TRBV5-6 to TRBJ1-6; the D gene is possibly TRBD1 (6 bases). Germline V gene lookup returns CDR1 SGHDT and CDR2 YYEEEE. The CDR3 has 15 residues. V was shortened by 0 bases and J by 8 bases, with 12 bases between the two germline ends. This CDR3 is CASSLEGVLDSPLHF. DNA of the CDR3: TGTGCCAGCAGCTTGGAGGGGGTGTTGGATTCACCCCTCCACTTT.

This clone came up a few times. This chain joins TRBV4-1 and TRBJ1-6; D not resolved. V was shortened by 3 bases and J by 13 bases, with 19 bases between the two germline ends. Germline lookup yields CDR1 MGHRA and CDR2 YSYEKL. The CDR3 is 15 residues long. In nucleotides, the CDR3 is TGCGCCAGCAGCCAGATCAGGCCCACTGAGAGCCCCCTCCACTTT. Translating gives CASSQIRPTESPLHF.

This clone came up once. The chain links TRBV10-3 to TRBJ1-1; 8 bases match TRBD1. The CDR3 runs to 15 residues. The ends lost 2 bases at V and 2 bases at J; junction bases unmatched: 4. Germline CDR1 and CDR2: ENHRY and SYGVKD. This CDR3 reads CAISERQGLNTEAFF. CDR3 nucleotides: TGTGCCATCAGTGAGCGACAGGGGTTAAACACTGAAGCTTTCTTT.

The chain is built from TRBV3-1 (or the pseudogene TRBV3-2) and TRBJ2-1, with 13 nucleotides matching TRBD2. Germline assignment: CDR1 LGHDT and CDR2 YNNKEL (reference sequence). The CDR3 has 16 residues. The V segment lost 2 bases and the J segment 10 bases; nucleotides outside the gene matches: 8. Here the CDR3 DNA reads TGTGCCAGCAGCCAATTGAGGACTAGCGGGAGTGGGGAGCAGTTCTTC. Residues: CASSQLRTSGSGEQFF.

The count of this clone is one. V is TRBV9 and J is TRBJ2-3; TRBD2 matches at 9 bases. V trimming: 4 bases; J trimming: 3 bases; junction bases outside the gene matches: 6. The germline V gene has CDR1 SGDLS and CDR2 YYNGEE. CDR3 size: 15 residues. CDR3 sequence (DNA): TGTGCCAGCAGCAGTAGCGGGGGAATGACAGATACGCAGTATTTT. It codes for CASSSSGGMTDTQYF.

The CDR3 coding sequence is TGTGCCAGTAGACAGACAGGGGTTCGCTCCTACGAGCAGTACTTC. It yields the protein CASRQTGVRSYEQYF. The chain is built from TRBV19 and TRBJ2-7; 8 nucleotides line up with TRBD1. Germline CDR1 is LNHDA and CDR2 is SQIVND (reference sequence). The CDR3 consists of 15 residues. With 6 bases clipped from V and 0 bases from J, the junction kept 7 bases outside the gene matches.

V is TRBV28 and J is TRBJ1-1; D gene ambiguous. CDR3 length equals 14 residues. The V end was cut by 8 bases, the J end by 5 bases, with 18 bases between. Germline V lookup: CDR1 MDHEN, CDR2 SYDVKM. The CDR3 nucleotides are TGTGCCAGCGGAATAGATCAGTCGCGGACTGAAGCTTTCTTT. Its protein product is CASGIDQSRTEAFF.

The chain links TRBV30 to TRBJ1-5, with D unclear. The CDR3 sequence is 14 residues long. Trimming took off 0 bases at V and 5 bases at J, with 11 bases between the two ends. Germline V gives CDR1 GTSNPN, CDR2 SVGIG (reference sequence). The DNA of the CDR3 is TGTGCCTGGAGTGTCACCAGTGGTCATCAGCCCCAGCATTTT. Translating it yields CAWSVTSGHQPQHF.

V is TRBV4-2 and J is TRBJ1-2; TRBD1 matches at 8 bases. V trimming: 0 bases; J trimming: 4 bases; junction bases outside the gene matches: 7. This CDR3 comprises 16 residues. Germline V gene lookup returns CDR1 LGHNA and CDR2 YNFKEQ. The CDR3 DNA is TGTGCCAGCAGCCAAGACCTCCGGGACAGGATCTATGGCTACACCTTC. Amino acid sequence: CASSQDLRDRIYGYTF.

This clone was counted a single time. The chain carries TRBV7-9 and TRBJ1-1; 10 nucleotides match TRBD1. Germline CDR1 is SEHNR and CDR2 is FQNEAQ (reference sequence). The length of the CDR3 is 14 residues. Trimming took 0 bases from V and 7 from J; bases not matched to a gene: 2. The CDR3 is CASSLAGTGVEAFF. CDR3 DNA sequence: TGTGCCAGCAGCTTAGCCGGGACAGGGGTTGAAGCTTTCTTT.

The gene calls are TRBV14 and TRBJ1-3; D gene uncertain. The CDR3 is 12 residues long. V was shortened by 5 bases and J by 10 bases, with 12 bases between the two germline ends. The V gene's germline CDR1 is SGHDN and CDR2 FVKESK. CDR3: CASSYTAPTIYF. The DNA for the CDR3 is TGTGCCAGCAGCTATACAGCTCCGACCATATATTTT.

The chain combines TRBV11-3 with TRBJ1-5; the D gene is possibly TRBD1 (5 bases). V lost 1 base and J 4 bases, leaving 11 bases between the germline ends. Germline CDR1 is SGHNT and CDR2 is YENEEA. The CDR3 sequence is 15 residues long. Here the CDR3 DNA reads TGTGCCAGCAGCTTAGCAGGGTTTACTAATCAGCCCCAGCATTTT. This codes for CASSLAGFTNQPQHF. Full variable domain (remainder filled in from reference TRBV11-3 and TRBJ1-5): EAGVVQSPRYKIIEKKQPVAFWCNPISGHNTLYWYLQNLGQGPELLIRYENEEAVDDSQLPKDRFSAERLKGVDSTLKIQPAELGDSAVYLCASSLAGFTNQPQHFGDGTRLSIL.

The count of this clone is one. The rearrangement links TRBV10-2 to TRBJ2-3, with D unclear. This CDR3 region has 14 residues. Germline V CDR1 and CDR2: WSHSY, SAAADI. V lost 2 bases and J 2 bases, leaving 8 bases between the germline ends. The CDR3 sequence: CASSEQLYTDTQYF. The DNA for the CDR3 is TGCGCCAGCAGTGAGCAACTATACACAGATACGCAGTATTTT.

This rearrangement joins TRBV5-5 to TRBJ1-4, with 8 positions matching TRBD1. CDR3 length: 16 residues. V gave up 4 bases and J gave up 7 bases; unmatched junction bases: 12. The germline V gene encodes CDR1 SGHKS and CDR2 YYEKEE (reference sequence). CDR3 bases: TGTGCCAGCAGCATTCATAGGACAGGGAGAAGTGAAAAACTGTTTTTT. Protein sequence: CASSIHRTGRSEKLFF.

V usage is TRBV7-8 and J usage is TRBJ1-6, with D possibly matching TRBD1 (6 bases). Trimming shortened V by 1 base and J by 5 bases, and 9 bases separated the two germline ends. The CDR3 runs 15 residues. Germline loops: CDR1 SGHVS, CDR2 FQNEAQ. This CDR3 reads CASSLETGNNSPLHF. The CDR3 DNA reads TGTGCCAGCAGCTTAGAGACAGGCAATAATTCACCCCTCCACTTT.

This clone was detected only once. This rearrangement joins TRBV11-1 to TRBJ1-2; TRBD1 might be the D (5 bases). Germline CDR1 and CDR2: SGHAT and FQDESV (reference sequence). V was trimmed by 5 bases and J by 0 bases, leaving 13 bases between them. The CDR3 extends over 15 amino acids. The CDR3 DNA sequence: TGTGCCAGCAGCATAAGGGCAGGGACTAACTATGGCTACACCTTC. Translation gives CASSIRAGTNYGYTF.

The V and J genes are TRBV9 and TRBJ2-2; the match to TRBD2 covers 10 bases. V lost 1 base and J lost 3; bases outside the gene matches: 12. This CDR3 is 19 amino acids long. Germline CDR1 is SGDLS and CDR2 is YYNGEE. The CDR3 bases are TGTGCCAGCAGCGTATTCTTAGGGCCGGGACTAGCGTACACCGGGGAGCTGTTTTTT. This encodes CASSVFLGPGLAYTGELFF. The full variable domain, with the rest looked up from reference TRBV9 and TRBJ2-2, is DSGVTQTPKHLITATGQRVTLRCSPRSGDLSVYWYQQSLDQGLQFLIQYYNGEERAKGNILERFSAQQFPDLHSELNLSSLELGDSALYFCASSVFLGPGLAYTGELFFGEGSRLTVL.

This chain uses TRBV7-2 with TRBJ1-1; no reliable D call. The CDR3 has 15 amino acids. Germline V gives CDR1 SGHTA, CDR2 FQGNSA. The V end was cut by 3 bases, the J end by 4 bases, with 15 bases between. Here the CDR3 DNA reads TGTGCCAGCAGCTTCGCTGGAGGGAAGGGCACTGAAGCTTTCTTT. Translation gives CASSFAGGKGTEAFF.